This T cell receptor (beta chain) appears in the sequencing data of a study of spatial heterogeneity in lung cancer. TCRdb reanalysed the 5' RACE reads using MiXCR and keeps one entry per CDR3 protein. Of 40,000 to 50,000 distinct CDR3 sequences detected, roughly 13% appear once; the ten largest clones hold about 57%. This clonotype was observed a handful of times. After removal of 6 bases from V and 1 base from J, the junction contained 3 bases not matched to a gene. The CDR3 totals 14 residues. Looked up from germline, CDR1 is MDHEN and CDR2 is SYDVKM. Documented time point: sample taken at primary tumor resection. Sequencing was performed on whole RNA extracted from tumor and nontumor lung tissue, or from frozen PBMC, and the material was left unsorted. Samples came from around 70 TRACERx patients with untreated early-stage lung cancer.

This rearrangement joins TRBV28 to TRBJ1-2; 9 nucleotides agree with TRBD1. The sequence derives from a male donor with early-stage non-small cell lung cancer. The sequences come from PBMCs, collected at surgery. The CDR3 sequence is CASRGQGLNYGYTF. The CDR3 DNA reads TGTGCCAGCAGAGGACAGGGGCTTAACTATGGCTACACCTTC.